This T cell receptor beta chain comes out of a study of T cells in Graves' hyperthyroidism and ophthalmopathy (dated by TCRdb to between 2018 and 2020). Regarding the complete study: Peripheral blood samples were taken at initial diagnosis, before any treatment was given. The paper describes TCR Vbeta CDR3 sequencing of around 130 peripheral blood samples, made up of some 42 ophthalmopathy patients, roughly 75 hyperthyroidism patients and 17 progressor patients. An independent validation cohort of 18 to 20 hyperthyroidism patients and more than 15 patients who later progressed to ophthalmopathy tested prospective prediction of ophthalmopathy. After blood sampling, hyperthyroidism patients were treated with methimazole at a starting dose of 30 mg daily, and ophthalmopathy patients were treated with high-dose intravenous methylprednisolone. The study also compared thyroid tissue and blood T-cell repertoires from a handful of Graves' hyperthyroidism patients. A discovery cohort of roughly 100 patients, about 43 with Graves' ophthalmopathy and 55 to 60 with stable Graves' hyperthyroidism, was used to find distinguishing TCR V-J signatures. The roughly 100 discovery patients were randomly divided into training and test sets at a 7:3 ratio. Overall results and qualifications from the work: A 13 V-J signature model separated ophthalmopathy from stable hyperthyroidism, with about 88% sensitivity and about 81% specificity in cross-validation and 80%/75% in testing. Blood samples also contained most of the expanded thyroid clonotypes (frequency above 0.001), which suggests that blood repertoires may reflect thyroid immune responses. During validation, the model predicted progression to ophthalmopathy a median of approximately 6.5 months ahead of onset, with roughly 65% sensitivity and 72% to 80% specificity. No statistical method was used to fix the sample size in advance, and group allocation was not hidden from the investigators.

Amplification of TCR beta CDR3 regions was carried out from RNA transcripts. For the first round of RT-PCR on the TCR CDR3, the HTBI primer set was used together with the Qiagen OneStep RT-PCR kit. Libraries were constructed in a second round of multiplex PCR, after which size selection and purification were carried out. The libraries were sequenced on an Illumina HiSeq2000 using paired-end 100 bp reads. Regarding the original processing steps: Raw data were processed with SOAPnuke, discarding reads with adapters, uncalled bases, mean Phred below 15, or no exact constant-primer or identifier match. COPE v1.2.5 was used to merge high-quality paired reads, and clonotypes were defined as unique nucleotide sequences. MiTCR v1.1 was used to align the clonotypes against IMGT TRBV, TRBD and TRBJ reference segments. The analysis included only V-J combinations with a frequency above 0.0001, which together covered over 98% of the repertoires. The TCS score was defined as the ratio of F50 (clonal expansion) to E x V (chaos), calculated using BLOSUM62-based TCRdist between CDR3 peptides within each V-J. Welch's t-statistics and random forest reduced several hundred V-J features to 10 to 15, which were used in a naive Bayes classifier (R e1071). Using fastp trimming at Q25 and MiXCR clonotype assembly, TCRdb reanalyzed the public sequencing data and kept in-frame beta chains. Rows with a matching CDR3 protein are joined into one entry that keeps the most common DNA and genes. The V and J calls reflect TCRdb's pipeline rather than the authors' work. The sample yields roughly 300,000 distinct CDR3 sequences; 20% to 30% were counted once. The ten largest make up 20% to 30% of the sample.

This clonotype has a count of ten or more. The antigen this receptor binds is unknown. One base away there is no much larger clone; base qualities are not given. Hyperthyroidism patients were newly diagnosed, had a disease duration of under 2 months, and were aged 18 to 65 years. Any patient with an uncontrolled infection, another autoimmune disease, pregnancy or lactation was excluded. Diagnoses relied on clinical symptoms, serum thyroxine and TRAb, thyroid ultrasound and orbital computed tomography. Blood from progressor patients was drawn when they were first diagnosed with hyperthyroidism, before any ophthalmopathy symptoms appeared. PBMCs were separated from roughly 10 ml of fresh peripheral blood using Ficoll-Paque density gradient centrifugation. Progressor patients were first diagnosed with Graves' hyperthyroidism and then developed ophthalmopathy during follow-up. Total RNA was extracted using Trizol reagent, and RNA quality was assessed on an Agilent 2100 Bioanalyzer.

Taken from cysteine to phenylalanine, the CDR3 has 16 residues. Kept here is only the CDR3 DNA, which spans 48 bases and is read in frame from base 1. V drops 2 bases and J drops 2 bases, leaving 14 bases in between. Reading the germline V gene gives CDR1 MRHNA and CDR2 SNTAGT. The V and J genes are TRBV6-4 and TRBJ2-3; TRBD1 might be the D gene, on 5 matching bases. The sequencing sample was made of blood. The sequence derives from a man between 40 and 49 years old with Graves' hyperthyroidism that later progressed to Graves' ophthalmopathy. CDR3 sequence: CASSDRGSRNTDTQYF. The sequenced DNA is TGTGCCAGCAGTGACAGGGGAAGCAGAAACACAGATACGCAGTATTTT.